This entry concerns a single TCR beta chain. Its antigen remains unidentified. The read stops 3 residues short of the end of the CDR3; the missing end is completed from the germline J gene. This entry belongs to a study of T cells in women clearing cervical HPV infection. The study's findings and limits: TRBV6-7 relative abundance averaged approximately 0.11% in cases and less than 0.2% in controls. Timing of associations relative to infection is unclear; T-cell subsets were not isolated. Repertoire richness, not evenness, was significantly elevated in CIN3+ cases versus controls.

The CDR3 has 19 amino acids. Genomic DNA, averaging about 1,200 ng per sample, yielded TCR beta CDR3 via immunoSEQ. Data came from immunoSEQ multiplex PCR; TCRdb stores just in-frame clones and leaves some out. The sample table includes about 31,000 clones. Sequenced sample: blood buffy coat. The TCR comes from a woman between 18 and 69 years old with a cervical HPV16 infection that either progressed to CIN3+ or cleared (not recorded which). The chain couples TRBV23-1 to TRBJ1-4, with D possibly TRBD1 on 5 matching bases. TRBV23-1 is flagged as an ORF with uncertain function. The CDR3 bases that were read are TGCGCCAGCAGTCAATACCCCGGGACTCTATGTCCTGGGGCCAACGTA. It translates to CASSQYPGTLCPGANV. Given in full, the CDR3 is CASSQYPGTLCPGANVLFF.